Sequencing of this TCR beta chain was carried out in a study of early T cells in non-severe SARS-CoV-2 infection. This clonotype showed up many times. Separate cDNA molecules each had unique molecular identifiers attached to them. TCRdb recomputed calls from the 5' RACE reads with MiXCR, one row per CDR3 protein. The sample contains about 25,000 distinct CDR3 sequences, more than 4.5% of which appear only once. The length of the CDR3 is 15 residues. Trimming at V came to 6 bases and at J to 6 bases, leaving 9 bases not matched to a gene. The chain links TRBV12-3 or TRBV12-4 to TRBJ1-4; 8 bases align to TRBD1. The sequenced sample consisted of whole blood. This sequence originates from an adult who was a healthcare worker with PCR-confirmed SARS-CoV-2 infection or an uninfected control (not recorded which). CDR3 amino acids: CASRRQGTRHEKLFF. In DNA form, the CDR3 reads TGTGCCAGCAGACGACAGGGGACTCGCCATGAAAAACTGTTTTTT.